The 16 T cell receptor beta chains in this list originate from one sample, sequenced in a study of blood T cell repertoires in COVID-19. Produced via immunoSEQ multiplex PCR; TCRdb's table is partial and in-frame only. The sample gives 58,000 or so clones, approximately 86% of which show up once; about 8% is in the top ten. The specimen was peripheral blood. The receptors were sampled from a woman aged 70-85 years with active COVID-19.

V usage is TRBV9 and J usage is TRBJ2-1; 8 bases align to TRBD2. V was clipped by 2 bases and J by 4 bases; unmatched bases: 2. This CDR3 has 14 amino acids. The germline CDR1 and CDR2 sequences are SGDLS and YYNGEE. The CDR3 DNA follows: TGTGCCAGCAGCGTGGTAGCGGGATACAATGAGCAGTTCTTC. It encodes CASSVVAGYNEQFF. The full variable domain, with the rest looked up from reference TRBV9 and TRBJ2-1, is DSGVTQTPKHLITATGQRVTLRCSPRSGDLSVYWYQQSLDQGLQFLIQYYNGEERAKGNILERFSAQQFPDLHSELNLSSLELGDSALYFCASSVVAGYNEQFFGPGTRLTVL.

This clone was counted once. The chain couples TRBV6-4 to TRBJ1-3; weak D call: TRBD1 (5 bases). This CDR3 has 14 residues. Trimming cost V 7 bases and J 3 bases, with 13 bases left between them. Per germline, CDR1 MRHNA and CDR2 SNTAGT. This CDR3 is CASISWGGGNTIYF. The CDR3 coding sequence is TGTGCCAGCATAAGCTGGGGCGGTGGAAACACCATATATTTT.

This chain connects TRBV30 to TRBJ2-7; 7 bases map to TRBD2. The germline CDR1 and CDR2 sequences are GTSNPN and SVGIG (reference sequence). V gave up 0 bases and J gave up 0 bases; unmatched junction bases: 8. CDR3 length: 16 residues. This chain's CDR3 is CAWSVSASGNSYEQYF. CDR3 in DNA: TGTGCCTGGAGTGTGTCGGCTAGCGGTAACTCCTACGAGCAGTACTTC.

The rearrangement joins TRBV7-6 to TRBJ2-2, with 11 positions matching TRBD2. Per germline, CDR1 SGHVS and CDR2 FNYEAQ. V was clipped by 3 bases and J by 1 base; unmatched bases: 4. This CDR3 is built from 17 residues. CDR3: CASSFLAGGQNTGELFF. The CDR3 nucleotides are TGTGCCAGCAGCTTCCTAGCGGGAGGCCAGAACACCGGGGAGCTGTTTTTT.

The chain couples TRBV29-1 to TRBJ1-1, with 9 nucleotides matching TRBD1. This CDR3 region has 15 residues. Per the germline V gene, CDR1 is SQVTM and CDR2 is ANQGSEA. Trimming removed 4 bases from V and 8 bases from J; junction bases left unmatched: 14. CDR3 DNA: TGCAGCGTTGCTCGGAAGACAGGGGGGGACCAAGAAGCTTTCTTT. It encodes CSVARKTGGDQEAFF. Looking up the rest from reference TRBV29-1 and TRBJ1-1 gives the full variable domain: SAVISQKPSRDICQRGTSLTIQCQVDSQVTMMFWYRQQPGQSLTLIATANQGSEATYESGFVIDKFPISRPNLTFSTLTVSNMSPEDSSIYLCSVARKTGGDQEAFFGQGTRLTVV.

V usage is TRBV9 and J usage is TRBJ2-3; 10 bases map to TRBD2. This CDR3 is built from 16 residues. Trimming took 3 bases from V and 0 from J; bases not matched to a gene: 4. The germline CDR1 and CDR2 sequences are SGDLS and YYNGEE. CDR3 sequence: CASSETSGTSTDTQYF. DNA for the CDR3: TGTGCCAGCAGCGAAACTAGCGGGACTAGCACAGATACGCAGTATTTT.

The rearrangement joins TRBV24-1 to TRBJ2-1, with TRBD2 matching 7 bases. After removal of 4 bases from V and 0 bases from J, the junction contained 8 bases not matched to a gene. The germline V gene encodes CDR1 KGHDR and CDR2 SFDVKD. This CDR3 has 17 residues. The DNA for the CDR3 is TGTGCCACCAGTGAGCAGGGACTAACCAGCTCCTACAATGAGCAGTTCTTC. As protein: CATSEQGLTSSYNEQFF.

This clone was seen only once. The V call is TRBV7-6, the J call TRBJ1-6; unclear D gene. V was clipped by 5 bases and J by 8 bases, with 10 bases between them. The CDR3 is made up of 13 amino acids. Per the germline V gene, CDR1 is SGHVS and CDR2 is FNYEAQ. This chain's CDR3 is CASSLDLDSPLHF. The CDR3 DNA reads TGTGCCAGCAGCCTTGACTTGGATTCACCCCTCCACTTT.

The chain couples TRBV7-3 to TRBJ2-3, with D possibly matching TRBD2 (5 bases). Trimming took off 1 base at V and 4 bases at J, with 9 bases between the two ends. The CDR3 length is 14 residues. Germline lookup yields CDR1 SGHTA and CDR2 FQGTGA. The CDR3 nucleotides read TGTGCCAGCAGCTTAATTAGCGTCCCAGATACGCAGTATTTT. It encodes CASSLISVPDTQYF.

This chain uses TRBV19 with TRBJ1-6; 10 bases map to TRBD1. This CDR3 has 15 residues. Germline V CDR1 and CDR2: LNHDA, SQIVND (reference sequence). The junction had 5 bases not matched to a gene; V was cut back by 5 bases and J by 7 bases. CDR3 sequence reads: CASSGTGEGNSPLHF. In DNA, the CDR3 is TGTGCCAGTAGTGGGACAGGGGAAGGAAATTCACCCCTCCACTTT.

This rearrangement joins TRBV3-1 (or the pseudogene TRBV3-2) to TRBJ2-2; 7 positions agree with TRBD2. CDR1 is LGHDT and CDR2 is YNNKEL in the germline V gene (reference sequence). The V gene end was trimmed by 3 bases and the J gene end by 7 bases; junction bases not matched to a gene: 2. This CDR3 region has 13 residues. CDR3 coding DNA: TGTGCCAGCAGCCATAGGACTAGCGGGGAGCTGTTTTTT. Translating gives CASSHRTSGELFF.

V usage is TRBV9 and J usage is TRBJ2-3; 11 positions match TRBD2. The germline V gene has CDR1 SGDLS and CDR2 YYNGEE. The CDR3 length is 15 residues. V was pared by 3 bases and J by 0 bases, with 0 bases of the junction left unmatched. This CDR3 is CASSGTSGSTDTQYF. As DNA, the CDR3 is TGTGCCAGCAGCGGGACTAGCGGGAGCACAGATACGCAGTATTTT.

This clone turned up a few times. This rearrangement joins TRBV5-4 to TRBJ2-1, with a weak D call TRBD2 (6 bases). The V gene lost 4 bases and the J gene lost 2 bases, with 13 bases spanning the gap. Germline CDR1 and CDR2: SGHNT and YYREEE (reference sequence). The CDR3 sequence is 15 residues long. The CDR3 DNA reads TGTGCCAGCAGCCAGGCTAGCGTTCCCTACAATGAGCAGTTCTTC. It is translated as CASSQASVPYNEQFF.

CDR3 amino acids: CASSLNNRQYGYTF. CDR3 nucleotides: TGTGCCAGCAGTTTAAATAACAGGCAGTATGGCTACACCTTC. This sequence joins TRBV28 and TRBJ1-2, with TRBD1 as a possible D gene (5 bases). Germline CDR1 is MDHEN and CDR2 is SYDVKM. The length of the CDR3 is 14 residues. V lost 2 bases and J lost 5, with 12 bases in between.

The chain employs TRBV19 and TRBJ2-1, with TRBD2 identical over 12 bases. The CDR3 has 16 amino acids. Looked up from germline, CDR1 is LNHDA and CDR2 is SQIVND (reference sequence). Trimming cost V 5 bases and J 7 bases; bases outside gene matches: 9. The CDR3 DNA reads TGTGCCAGTAGTTTTTCGACTAGCGGGAGAGTTAATGAGCAGTTCTTC. It encodes CASSFSTSGRVNEQFF.

This clone was seen only once. CDR3 nucleotides: TGTGCCAGCAGTCTCATACTAGCGGAGGGTTACAATGAGCAGTTCTTC. Translated, it gives CASSLILAEGYNEQFF. This sequence joins TRBV28 and TRBJ2-1; 8 bases map to TRBD2. The CDR3 runs to 16 residues. From germline, CDR1 is MDHEN and CDR2 SYDVKM. Trimming cost V 5 bases and J 4 bases; bases outside gene matches: 10.